This T cell receptor (beta chain) was profiled in a study of T cells in Graves' hyperthyroidism and ophthalmopathy. The investigators amplified TCR beta CDR3 regions from RNA transcripts. The study used the HTBI primer set for a first-round RT-PCR of the TCR CDR3. One entry per CDR3 protein, called by TCRdb with MiXCR from the multiplex PCR reads. This table holds 400,000 to 600,000 distinct CDR3 sequences, 15% to 20% found once. This clonotype was detected many times. This CDR3 comprises 14 residues. Per germline, CDR1 SGHAT and CDR2 FQNNGV. Trimming cost V 5 bases and J 6 bases, with 15 bases left between them. On the basis of clinical symptoms, serum thyroxine and TRAb, thyroid ultrasound and orbital computed tomography, diagnoses were made.

This clonotype was obtained from a woman aged 25 to 39 with Graves' ophthalmopathy. Sequencing was performed on blood. The chain couples TRBV11-2 to TRBJ2-3; D gene uncertain. The CDR3 nucleotides are TGTGCCAGCAGCCGAGTCGAACAAAGGGATACGCAGTATTTT. Its translation: CASSRVEQRDTQYF.